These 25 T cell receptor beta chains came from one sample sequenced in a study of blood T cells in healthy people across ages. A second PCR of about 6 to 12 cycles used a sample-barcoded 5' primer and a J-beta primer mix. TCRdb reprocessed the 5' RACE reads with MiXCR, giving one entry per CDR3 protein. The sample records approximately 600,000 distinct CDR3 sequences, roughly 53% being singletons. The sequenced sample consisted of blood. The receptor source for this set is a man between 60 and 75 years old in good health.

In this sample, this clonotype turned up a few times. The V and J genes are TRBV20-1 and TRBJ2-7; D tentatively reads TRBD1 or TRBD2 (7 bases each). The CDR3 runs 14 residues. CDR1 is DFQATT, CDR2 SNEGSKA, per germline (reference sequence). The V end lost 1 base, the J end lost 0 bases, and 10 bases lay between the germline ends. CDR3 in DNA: TGCAGTGCTAGAGGCAGGGGGGGCTCCTACGAGCAGTACTTC. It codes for CSARGRGGSYEQYF.

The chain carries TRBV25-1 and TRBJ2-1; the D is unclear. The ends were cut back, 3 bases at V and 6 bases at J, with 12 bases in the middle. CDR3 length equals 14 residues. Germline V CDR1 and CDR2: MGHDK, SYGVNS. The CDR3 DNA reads TGTGCCAGCAGTGACCCTGGACGCACCAATGAGCAGTTCTTC. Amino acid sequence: CASSDPGRTNEQFF. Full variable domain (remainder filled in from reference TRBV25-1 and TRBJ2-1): EADIYQTPRYLVIGTGKKITLECSQTMGHDKMYWYQQDPGMELHLIHYSYGVNSTEKGDLSSESTVSRIRTEHFPLTLESARPSHTSQYLCASSDPGRTNEQFFGPGTRLTVL.

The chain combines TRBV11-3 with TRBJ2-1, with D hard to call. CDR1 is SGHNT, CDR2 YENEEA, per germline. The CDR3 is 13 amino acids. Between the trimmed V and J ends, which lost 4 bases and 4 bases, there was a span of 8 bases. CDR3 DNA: TGTGCCAGCAGCTCGGCAGATTACAATGAGCAGTTCTTC. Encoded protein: CASSSADYNEQFF.

The CDR3 loop is CASSLVPGASEQYF. CDR3 bases: TGCGCCAGCAGCTTGGTTCCGGGGGCCTCCGAGCAGTACTTC. The rearrangement joins TRBV5-1 to TRBJ2-5; TRBD1 or TRBD2 may be the D gene (6 bases each). The DNA end favors TRBJ2-7, so the J call may be wrong. CDR3 length: 14 residues. Germline V gene data show CDR1 as SGHRS and CDR2 as YFSETQ.

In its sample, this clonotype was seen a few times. In DNA form, the CDR3 reads TGTGCCAGCAGCTTCCCCGGGACTTCCCAAGAGACCCAGTACTTC. Amino acid sequence: CASSFPGTSQETQYF. The chain employs TRBV7-8 and TRBJ2-5; possible D gene TRBD2, 6 bases. The CDR3 consists of 15 residues. Germline V gene data show CDR1 as SGHVS and CDR2 as FQNEAQ. Between the trimmed V and J ends, which lost 3 bases and 1 base, there was a span of 12 bases.

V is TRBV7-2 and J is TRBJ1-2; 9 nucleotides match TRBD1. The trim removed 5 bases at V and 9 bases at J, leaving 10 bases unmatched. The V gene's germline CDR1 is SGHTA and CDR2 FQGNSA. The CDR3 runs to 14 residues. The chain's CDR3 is CASSQTGQGLRYTF. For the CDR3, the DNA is TGTGCCAGCAGCCAGACGGGACAGGGCTTGCGCTACACCTTC.

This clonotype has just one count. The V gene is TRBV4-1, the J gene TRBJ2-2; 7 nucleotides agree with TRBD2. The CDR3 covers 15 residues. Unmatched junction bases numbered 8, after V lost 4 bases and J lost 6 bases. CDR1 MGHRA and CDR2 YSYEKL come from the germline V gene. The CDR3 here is CASSPLAGGSGELFF. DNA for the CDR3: TGCGCCAGCAGCCCTTTAGCCGGGGGGTCCGGGGAGCTGTTTTTT.

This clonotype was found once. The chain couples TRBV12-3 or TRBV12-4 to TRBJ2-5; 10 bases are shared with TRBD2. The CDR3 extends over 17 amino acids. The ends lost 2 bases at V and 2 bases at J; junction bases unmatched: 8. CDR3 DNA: TGTGCCAGCAGTTTACTCCACCTAGCGGGGGTACAAGAGACCCAGTACTTC. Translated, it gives CASSLLHLAGVQETQYF.

The chain's CDR3 is CASSYEAEAFF. As DNA, the CDR3 is TGTGCCAGCAGTTACGAAGCTGAAGCTTTCTTT. The chain links TRBV6-5 to TRBJ1-1; no reliable D call. Looked up from germline, CDR1 is MNHEY and CDR2 is SVGAGI. This CDR3 is 11 amino acids long. V shed 2 bases and J shed 6 bases, with 4 bases lying between them.

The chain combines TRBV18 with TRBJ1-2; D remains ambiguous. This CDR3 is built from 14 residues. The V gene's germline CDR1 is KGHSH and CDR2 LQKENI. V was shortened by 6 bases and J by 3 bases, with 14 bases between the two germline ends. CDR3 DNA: TGTGCCAGCTCTCCTCTCCAGCTTGACTATGGCTACACCTTC. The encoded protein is CASSPLQLDYGYTF.

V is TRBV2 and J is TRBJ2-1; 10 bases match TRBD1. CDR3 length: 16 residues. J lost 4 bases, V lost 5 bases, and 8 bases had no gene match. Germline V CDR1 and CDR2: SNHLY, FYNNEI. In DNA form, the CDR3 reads TGTGCCAGCAGTTTCATTCCGGGACAGGGGTACAATGAGCAGTTCTTC. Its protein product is CASSFIPGQGYNEQFF.

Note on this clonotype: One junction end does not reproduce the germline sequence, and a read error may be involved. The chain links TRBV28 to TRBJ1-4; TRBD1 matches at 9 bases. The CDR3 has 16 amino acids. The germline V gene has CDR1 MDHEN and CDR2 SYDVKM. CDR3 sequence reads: CASSFLHRGPNGKLFF. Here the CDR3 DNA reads TGTGCCAGCAGTTTCCTCCACAGGGGGCCTAATGGAAAACTGTTTTTT.

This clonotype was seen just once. The CDR3 loop reads CASSLGDRGASYTF. The CDR3 DNA reads as TGCGCCAGCAGCTTGGGGGACAGGGGGGCGAGCTACACCTTC. This chain uses TRBV5-1 with TRBJ1-2; 11 bases are shared with TRBD1. This CDR3 comprises 14 residues. Germline lookup yields CDR1 SGHRS and CDR2 YFSETQ. V gave up 0 bases and J gave up 9 bases; unmatched junction bases: 4.

This CDR3 reads CSADRAQKTQYF. The DNA for the CDR3 is TGCAGCGCAGACAGGGCTCAAAAGACCCAGTACTTC. The V and J genes are TRBV29-1 and TRBJ2-5; 7 bases fit TRBD1. The trim removed 7 bases at V and 6 bases at J, leaving 8 bases unmatched. Germline loops: CDR1 SQVTM, CDR2 ANQGSEA. This CDR3 is 12 amino acids long.

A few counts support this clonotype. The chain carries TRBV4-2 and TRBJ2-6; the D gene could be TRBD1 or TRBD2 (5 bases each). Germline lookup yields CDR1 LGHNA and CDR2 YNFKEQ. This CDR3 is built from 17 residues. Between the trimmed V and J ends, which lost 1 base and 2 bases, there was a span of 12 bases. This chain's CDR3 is CASSQVGGRAGANVLTF. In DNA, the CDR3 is TGTGCCAGCAGCCAAGTTGGGGGACGAGCTGGGGCCAACGTCCTGACTTTC.

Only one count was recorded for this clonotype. The CDR3 protein is CASSSAGGFEDTQYF. As DNA, the CDR3 is TGTGCCAGCAGTTCCGCGGGGGGGTTTGAAGATACGCAGTATTTT. V and J are TRBV6-5 and TRBJ2-3, with TRBD2 matching 9 bases. Germline V gene lookup returns CDR1 MNHEY and CDR2 SVGAGI. Trimming cost V 4 bases and J 5 bases; bases outside gene matches: 7. This CDR3 region has 15 residues.

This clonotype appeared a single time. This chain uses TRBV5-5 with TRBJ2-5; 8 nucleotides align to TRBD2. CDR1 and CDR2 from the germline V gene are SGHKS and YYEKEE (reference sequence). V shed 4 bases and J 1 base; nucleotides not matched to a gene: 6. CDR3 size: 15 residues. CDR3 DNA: TGTGCCAGCAGCCGTACACTAGCGGTCCAAGAGACCCAGTACTTC. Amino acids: CASSRTLAVQETQYF.

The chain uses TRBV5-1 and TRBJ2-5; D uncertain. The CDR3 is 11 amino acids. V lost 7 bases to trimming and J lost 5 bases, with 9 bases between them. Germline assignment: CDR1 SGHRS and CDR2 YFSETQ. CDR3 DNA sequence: TGCGCCAGCCGGACGAGGGAGACCCAGTACTTC. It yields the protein CASRTRETQYF.

The CDR3 reads CAITSGEGGYTF. CDR3 nucleotides: TGTGCCATCACCTCAGGGGAAGGGGGCTACACCTTC. The rearrangement uses TRBV10-3 and TRBJ1-2; weak D call: TRBD1 (6 bases). Germline V gene data show CDR1 as ENHRY and CDR2 as SYGVKD. The CDR3 is made up of 12 amino acids. With 7 bases removed from V and 8 bases from J, the gap between germline ends came to 14 bases.

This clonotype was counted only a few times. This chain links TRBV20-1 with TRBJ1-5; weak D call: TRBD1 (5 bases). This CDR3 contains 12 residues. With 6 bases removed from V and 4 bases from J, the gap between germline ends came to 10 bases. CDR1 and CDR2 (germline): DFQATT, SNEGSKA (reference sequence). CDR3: CSAPGWNQPQHF. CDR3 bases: TGCAGTGCACCAGGGTGGAATCAGCCCCAGCATTTT.

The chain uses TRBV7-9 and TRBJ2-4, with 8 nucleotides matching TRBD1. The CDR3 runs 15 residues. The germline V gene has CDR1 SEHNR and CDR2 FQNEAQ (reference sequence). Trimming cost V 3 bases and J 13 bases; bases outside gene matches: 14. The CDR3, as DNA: TGTGCCAGCAGCTTCGGACAGGGAACCCTCGGGCGGCAGTACTTC. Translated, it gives CASSFGQGTLGRQYF.

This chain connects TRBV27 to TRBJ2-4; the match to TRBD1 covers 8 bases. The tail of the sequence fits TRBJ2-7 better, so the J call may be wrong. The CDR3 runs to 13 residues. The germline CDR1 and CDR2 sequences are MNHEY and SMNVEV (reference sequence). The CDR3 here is CASSHGQGGEQYF. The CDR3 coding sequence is TGTGCCAGCAGTCATGGACAGGGCGGCGAGCAGTACTTC.

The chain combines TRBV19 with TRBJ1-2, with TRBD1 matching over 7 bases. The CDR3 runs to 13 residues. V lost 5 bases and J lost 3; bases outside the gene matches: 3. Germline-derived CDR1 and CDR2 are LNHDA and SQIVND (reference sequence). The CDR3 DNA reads TGTGCCAGTAGTCCACAGGGGTACTATGGCTACACCTTC. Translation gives CASSPQGYYGYTF.

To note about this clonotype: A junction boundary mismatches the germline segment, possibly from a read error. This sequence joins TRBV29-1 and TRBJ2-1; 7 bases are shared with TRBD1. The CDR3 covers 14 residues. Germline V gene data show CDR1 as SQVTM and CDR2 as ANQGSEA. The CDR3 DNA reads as TGCAGCGCTCGGTTCGACAGGGTGGGCAATGAGCGGTACTTC. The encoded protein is CSARFDRVGNERYF.

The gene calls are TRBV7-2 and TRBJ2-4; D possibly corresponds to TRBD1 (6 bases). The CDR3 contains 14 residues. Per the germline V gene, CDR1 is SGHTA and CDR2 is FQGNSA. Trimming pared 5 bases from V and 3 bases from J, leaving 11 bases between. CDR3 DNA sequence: TGTGCCAGCAGCCCGGGACAAAACAAAAACATTCAGTACTTC. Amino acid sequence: CASSPGQNKNIQYF.